This TCR beta chain comes out of a study of CD8 T cells in ankylosing spondylitis. General study findings and limits: Disease-linked clones, CD8+, were relatively rare in peripheral blood.

The CDR3 runs 17 residues. Trimming removed 4 bases at V and 1 base at J, with 21 bases between. Germline V CDR1 and CDR2: SGHRS, YFSETQ. This clonotype has a count of ten or more. The antigen remains unidentified. With molecular barcodes, quantitative 5'-RACE was used to make the TCR beta libraries. TCRdb reprocessed the 5' RACE reads with MiXCR, giving one entry per CDR3 protein. The data contain hundreds of thousands of distinct CDR3 sequences, less than 10% of them seen just once; the ten biggest clones take up nearly 7%. The chain is built from TRBV5-1 and TRBJ2-7; tentative D call: TRBD1 (5 bases). Sequences were obtained from blood, either unsorted or a sorted T cell fraction (not recorded which). The clonotype was recovered from a male donor with ankylosing spondylitis or in good health (not recorded which). CDR3 in DNA: TGCGCCAGCAGCCTTGTGGGGCGGAGATCTACTTCCTACGAGCAGTACTTC. This sequence encodes CASSLVGRRSTSYEQYF.